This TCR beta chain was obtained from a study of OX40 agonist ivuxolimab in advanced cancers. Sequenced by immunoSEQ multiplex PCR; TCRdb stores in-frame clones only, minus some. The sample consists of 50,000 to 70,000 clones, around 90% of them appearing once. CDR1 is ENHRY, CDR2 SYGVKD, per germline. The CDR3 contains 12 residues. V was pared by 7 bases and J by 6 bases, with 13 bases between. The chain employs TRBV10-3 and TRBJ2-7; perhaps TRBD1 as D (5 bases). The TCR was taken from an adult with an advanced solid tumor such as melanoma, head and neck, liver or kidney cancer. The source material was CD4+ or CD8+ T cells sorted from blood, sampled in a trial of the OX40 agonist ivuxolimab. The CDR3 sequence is CAINDIQGEQYF. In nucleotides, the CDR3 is TGTGCCATCAATGATATCCAGGGCGAGCAGTACTTC.